The clone carrying this TCR beta chain was counted between two and nine times. Its matching antigen is unknown. The sample belongs to a study of blood T cells in healthy people across ages. Alongside a J-beta primer mix, a sample-barcoded 5' primer served in a second PCR lasting about 6 to 11 cycles. In TCRdb, the 5' RACE reads were re-called with MiXCR into one record per CDR3 protein. The sample holds about 900,000 distinct CDR3 sequences, roughly 50% seen once. Study results and caveats: Unsorted PBMCs ruled out conclusive naive versus antigen-experienced comparison. Greater diversity and more naive CD4+ cells were seen in long-lived donors than in aged donors.

The trim removed 2 bases at V and 1 base at J, leaving 6 bases unmatched. The CDR3 is 17 amino acids. Germline CDR1 is KGHSH and CDR2 is LQKENI. This sequence was found in a man aged 25 to 40 in good health. The V call is TRBV18, the J call TRBJ2-1; 9 nucleotides line up with TRBD2. The sample consisted of blood. CDR3 in amino acids: CASSPNSGGYSYNEQFF. CDR3 coding DNA: TGTGCCAGCTCACCAAATAGCGGGGGATATTCCTACAATGAGCAGTTCTTC.